This TCR beta chain was identified during a study of T cells after posttransplantation cyclophosphamide. A marrow graft followed busulfan-fludarabine conditioning, with cyclophosphamide on days +3 and +4. Findings and caveats of the study: Recipient CMV seropositivity and CMV reactivation strongly tracked TRB clonality. Skin or GI-infiltrating T cells shared few TRB sequences with blood.

The sample holds many counts of this clone. Its antigen is as yet unknown. Some clones are missing from TCRdb's copy, which holds only in-frame ones; the method was immunoSEQ multiplex PCR. Sampling found some 16,000 clones, none seen once. The CDR3 loop spans 14 amino acids. V was clipped by 4 bases and J by 7 bases, with 14 bases between them. The V gene's germline CDR1 is SGHAT and CDR2 FQNNGV. The TCR originated in a female patient aged 30-39 years who received an allogeneic stem cell transplant from a related donor, was CMV-positive, and had no GVHD. Some of these T cells may belong to the graft donor. The sequenced sample was PBMCs, obtained after allogeneic stem cell transplant with posttransplant cyclophosphamide. The chain joins TRBV11-2 to TRBJ1-5; no clear D. CDR3 in amino acids: CASSSGIGNQPQHF. CDR3 DNA: TGTGCCAGCAGCTCAGGTATTGGAAACCAGCCCCAGCATTTT.